A single sample gave rise to the 27 T cell receptor beta chains below, sequenced in a study of spatial heterogeneity in lung cancer. TCRdb re-called the 5' RACE reads through MiXCR, storing one row per CDR3 protein. The sample lists tens of thousands of distinct CDR3 sequences, 10% to 15% occurring once. Time point of the sample: sample taken at primary tumor resection. Sequencing covered unsorted whole RNA taken from tumor, nontumor lung or frozen PBMC. Material: PBMCs, obtained at surgery. These receptors were collected from a male donor with early-stage non-small cell lung cancer.

V is TRBV2 and J is TRBJ2-1; D gene unclear. V lost 2 bases to trimming and J lost 16 bases, with 12 bases between them. Germline assignment: CDR1 SNHLY and CDR2 FYNNEI. The CDR3 spans 11 residues. CDR3 in DNA: TGTGCCAGCAGTGAAACGTTTGGCACCTTCTTC. Translating it yields CASSETFGTFF.

The V and J genes are TRBV7-8 and TRBJ2-3; maybe TRBD1 (6 bases). Trimming took off 0 bases at V and 2 bases at J, with 12 bases between the two ends. The CDR3 runs 16 residues. In germline, CDR1 is SGHVS, CDR2 FQNEAQ. The CDR3 bases are TGTGCCAGCAGCTTAGCTGACAGGACATACACAGATACGCAGTATTTT. Translation: CASSLADRTYTDTQYF.

In its sample, this clonotype was seen a few times. J is TRBJ2-2 and V is TRBV7-3; D ambiguous. The germline V and J ends were trimmed by 2 bases and 8 bases, with 9 bases remaining between them. The CDR3 length is 13 residues. Germline V gives CDR1 SGHTA, CDR2 FQGTGA. CDR3 residues: CASSLGVEGELFF. CDR3 DNA sequence: TGTGCCAGCAGCTTAGGCGTTGAGGGGGAGCTGTTTTTT. Combining the CDR3 with reference TRBV7-3 and TRBJ2-2 gives the whole variable domain GAGVSQTPSNKVTEKGKYVELRCDPISGHTALYWYRQSLGQGPEFLIYFQGTGAADDSGLPNDRFFAVRPEGSVSTLKIQRTERGDSAVYLCASSLGVEGELFFGEGSRLTVL.

This clonotype was picked up a small number of times. J is TRBJ1-1 and V is TRBV12-3 or TRBV12-4; D perhaps matches TRBD1 (5 bases). The CDR3 runs 13 residues. Trimming cost V 6 bases and J 5 bases, with 13 bases left between them. Written as DNA, the CDR3 is TGTGCCAGCAGCCGAAACCGGGGGACTGAAGCTTTCTTT. This encodes CASSRNRGTEAFF.

CDR3 residues: CATSVSTGVSNEQFF. In DNA form, the CDR3 reads TGTGCCACCAGTGTTTCGACAGGGGTGAGCAATGAGCAGTTCTTC. The gene calls are TRBV24-1 and TRBJ2-1; 8 nucleotides agree with TRBD1. Germline V gene data show CDR1 as KGHDR and CDR2 as SFDVKD. This CDR3 contains 15 residues. With V trimmed by 5 bases and J by 6 bases, 8 bases remained unmatched.

The rearrangement uses TRBV7-3 and TRBJ1-1, with 7 bases lining up with TRBD1. Per germline, CDR1 SGHTA and CDR2 FQGTGA. This CDR3 region has 13 residues. With V trimmed by 5 bases and J by 3 bases, 3 bases remained unmatched. The CDR3 DNA reads as TGTGCCAGCAGCGGTCAGGGGGACACTGAAGCTTTCTTT. Encoded protein: CASSGQGDTEAFF.

There are a few counts of this clonotype. The V call is TRBV20-1, the J call TRBJ1-5; 7 bases are shared with TRBD1. The CDR3 has 13 amino acids. Germline-derived CDR1 and CDR2 are DFQATT and SNEGSKA (reference sequence). Losses at the gene ends were 3 bases for V and 5 bases for J; bases not matched to a gene: 4. The CDR3 sequence is CSARVQGDQPQHF. The CDR3 DNA reads as TGCAGTGCTAGGGTGCAGGGGGATCAGCCCCAGCATTTT.

The V gene is TRBV5-5, the J gene TRBJ2-2; weak D call: TRBD2 (5 bases). Germline V lookup: CDR1 SGHKS, CDR2 YYEKEE (reference sequence). The CDR3 covers 15 residues. V shed 4 bases and J shed 4 bases, with 14 bases lying between them. The CDR3 nucleotides are TGTGCCAGCAGCCCCTCCGGGGTGGTCACCGGGGAGCTGTTTTTT. The encoded protein is CASSPSGVVTGELFF.

On this clonotype itself: This may be a read error: a much more frequent sequence differs by one nucleotide. V gene TRBV12-3 or TRBV12-4 combines with J gene TRBJ2-3; D unclear. Trimming took off 4 bases at V and 5 bases at J, with 4 bases between the two ends. This CDR3 has 11 residues. The CDR3 protein is CASSYKDTQYF. As DNA, the CDR3 is TGTGCCAGCAGTTACAAAGATACGCAGTATTTT.

This clonotype was picked up a small number of times. V gene TRBV3-1 combines with J gene TRBJ2-5; D tentatively fits TRBD1 or TRBD2 (6 bases each). Looked up from germline, CDR1 is LGHDT and CDR2 is YNNKEL (reference sequence). V was cut by 4 bases and J by 1 base, with 19 bases left in between. The CDR3 contains 17 residues. The CDR3 DNA reads TGTGCCAGCAGCCTCCCCATGGGGGGACAAGGCCAAGAGACCCAGTACTTC. This translates into CASSLPMGGQGQETQYF.

This clonotype was seen ten or more times. The chain uses TRBV9 and TRBJ1-1, with D unclear. The germline V gene encodes CDR1 SGDLS and CDR2 YYNGEE. The V end was cut by 0 bases, the J end by 1 base, with 7 bases between. This CDR3 is 14 amino acids long. The CDR3 DNA reads as TGTGCCAGCAGCGTAGACTTCGGGAACACTGAAGCTTTCTTT. Translated, it gives CASSVDFGNTEAFF.

The chain joins TRBV27 to TRBJ1-4, with TRBD1 matching 8 bases. Germline V gene lookup returns CDR1 MNHEY and CDR2 SMNVEV (reference sequence). The V and J ends lost 5 bases and 8 bases, in that order; junction bases with no gene match: 7. This CDR3 has 14 residues. The CDR3 DNA reads as TGTGCCAGCAGTGTCTCGACAGGGGACGAAAAACTGTTTTTT. Amino acid sequence: CASSVSTGDEKLFF.

This clonotype showed up many times. The chain couples TRBV20-1 to TRBJ1-2; possibly TRBD1 for D (6 bases). The CDR3 runs 14 residues. The germline V and J ends were trimmed by 3 bases and 6 bases, with 17 bases remaining between them. The germline V gene encodes CDR1 DFQATT and CDR2 SNEGSKA (reference sequence). CDR3 region: CSARSTGSLDGYTF. The CDR3 nucleotides read TGCAGTGCTAGGTCCACAGGGTCGTTGGATGGCTACACCTTC.

V is TRBV29-1 and J is TRBJ2-3; no clear D gene. Trimming took 3 bases from V and 2 from J, leaving 15 bases between them. The CDR3 has 15 residues. The germline V gene encodes CDR1 SQVTM and CDR2 ANQGSEA. The CDR3 sequence: CSVDRSFESTDTQYF. The CDR3 nucleotides read TGCAGCGTTGACCGGAGTTTTGAGTCCACAGATACGCAGTATTTT.

CDR3 DNA: TGCAGCGTTGAAGGAGGGGGCCAAGAGACCCAGTACTTC. Its protein product is CSVEGGGQETQYF. V and J are TRBV29-1 and TRBJ2-5, with D maybe TRBD1 (6 bases). Germline CDR1 reads SQVTM; CDR2 reads ANQGSEA. V was cut by 1 base and J by 1 base, with 7 bases left in between. The CDR3 totals 13 residues. Together with reference TRBV29-1 and TRBJ2-5, the CDR3 gives the full variable domain: SAVISQKPSRDICQRGTSLTIQCQVDSQVTMMFWYRQQPGQSLTLIATANQGSEATYESGFVIDKFPISRPNLTFSTLTVSNMSPEDSSIYLCSVEGGGQETQYFGPGTRLLVL.

This clonotype was found a few times. The CDR3: CASSPRSWFGSPLHF. As DNA, the CDR3 is TGTGCCAGCAGCCCCAGGTCCTGGTTTGGTTCACCCCTCCACTTT. The chain has TRBV14 and TRBJ1-6; D unclear. V lost 4 bases to trimming and J lost 9 bases, with 16 bases between them. Germline V gene lookup returns CDR1 SGHDN and CDR2 FVKESK. The CDR3 has 15 amino acids.

V gene TRBV23-1 combines with J gene TRBJ2-2; D ambiguous. TRBV23-1 is given ORF status, its function remaining uncertain. This CDR3 has 13 amino acids. The CDR3 reads CVLPGPYTGELFF. CDR3 nucleotide sequence: TGCGTTCTTCCCGGCCCCTACACCGGGGAGCTGTTTTTT.

The table lists this clonotype with a few counts. The V call is TRBV12-3 or TRBV12-4, the J call TRBJ2-3; maybe TRBD1 (6 bases). This CDR3 has 13 amino acids. With 4 bases removed from V and 4 bases from J, the gap between germline ends came to 9 bases. Here the CDR3 DNA reads TGTGCCAGCAGTTCTACAGGGCCAGATACGCAGTATTTT. Translation gives CASSSTGPDTQYF.

This clonotype occurred a few times. This rearrangement joins TRBV11-2 to TRBJ2-5; D is perhaps TRBD2 (6 bases). The ends were cut back, 0 bases at V and 4 bases at J, with 12 bases in the middle. The CDR3 is made up of 15 amino acids. The germline V gene encodes CDR1 SGHAT and CDR2 FQNNGV. CDR3 sequence reads: CASSLDQLATETQYF. DNA of the CDR3: TGTGCCAGCAGCTTAGACCAGCTAGCGACAGAGACCCAGTACTTC.

The chain couples TRBV28 to TRBJ2-5, with D maybe TRBD2 (6 bases). Germline V gene data show CDR1 as MDHEN and CDR2 as SYDVKM. Between the trimmed V and J ends, which lost 7 bases and 2 bases, there was a span of 11 bases. The CDR3 is made up of 13 amino acids. The CDR3 spells CASTSGQQETQYF. CDR3 in DNA: TGTGCCAGCACGAGCGGGCAACAAGAGACCCAGTACTTC.

This clonotype has just a few counts. J is TRBJ1-5 and V is TRBV7-2; 9 bases agree with TRBD1. The CDR3 contains 15 residues. Per the germline V gene, CDR1 is SGHTA and CDR2 is FQGNSA. Losses at the gene ends were 5 bases for V and 7 bases for J; bases not matched to a gene: 9. As DNA, the CDR3 is TGTGCCAGCAGCCCCTGGACAGGGGCCGGGCAGCCCCAGCATTTT. It yields the protein CASSPWTGAGQPQHF.

The sample holds a few counts of this clonotype. The chain is built from TRBV6-6 and TRBJ2-3, with 10 bases matching TRBD1. The V gene's germline CDR1 is MNHNY and CDR2 SVGAGI (reference sequence). CDR3 length: 15 residues. The V and J ends lost 6 bases and 7 bases, in that order; junction bases with no gene match: 10. CDR3 DNA sequence: TGTGCCAGCAGGGAGTCGGGACAGGGGTCTTATACGCAGTATTTT. As protein: CASRESGQGSYTQYF.

Many counts were recorded for this clonotype. The chain recombines TRBV3-1 with TRBJ2-7; D possibly corresponds to TRBD2 (5 bases). The germline V gene has CDR1 LGHDT and CDR2 YNNKEL (reference sequence). V lost 5 bases and J 11 bases, leaving 16 bases between the germline ends. This CDR3 comprises 12 residues. CDR3 sequence (DNA): TGTGCCAGCAGCACTGGCCCGGCGGGCAAGTACTTC. Its translation is CASSTGPAGKYF.

This clonotype was seen more than once but under ten times. This chain links TRBV11-2 with TRBJ2-7, with D tentatively TRBD2 (5 bases). Germline CDR1 reads SGHAT; CDR2 reads FQNNGV. The CDR3 sequence is 15 residues long. Trimming took 0 bases from V and 4 from J, leaving 13 bases between them. Here the CDR3 reads CASSLENGVAYEQYF. The DNA of the CDR3 is TGTGCCAGCAGCTTAGAGAACGGGGTGGCGTACGAGCAGTACTTC. Complete variable domain (other parts from reference TRBV11-2 and TRBJ2-7): EAGVAQSPRYKIIEKRQSVAFWCNPISGHATLYWYQQILGQGPKLLIQFQNNGVVDDSQLPKDRFSAERLKGVDSTLKIQPAKLEDSAVYLCASSLENGVAYEQYFGPGTRLTVT.

This clonotype has only a few counts. The chain links TRBV6-1 to TRBJ1-1, with D perhaps matching TRBD1 (6 bases). Per germline, CDR1 MNHNS and CDR2 SASEGT. This CDR3 region has 15 residues. V dropped 3 bases and J dropped 1 base, with 12 bases sitting between them. In nucleotides, the CDR3 is TGTGCCAGCAGTGACACGGGGGGGCCGAACACTGAAGCTTTCTTT. Translating gives CASSDTGGPNTEAFF.

V is TRBV20-1 and J is TRBJ2-2; 10 nucleotides align to TRBD2. This CDR3 has 18 residues. Germline V gene data show CDR1 as DFQATT and CDR2 as SNEGSKA (reference sequence). Unmatched junction bases numbered 12, after V lost 3 bases and J lost 2 bases. The CDR3 sequence: CSASDLAGGLINTGELFF. In DNA, the CDR3 is TGCAGTGCTAGCGATTTAGCGGGGGGCTTGATTAACACCGGGGAGCTGTTTTTT.

This rearrangement joins TRBV5-4 to TRBJ2-2, with 7 bases fitting TRBD2. Germline loops: CDR1 SGHNT, CDR2 YYREEE (reference sequence). The CDR3 has 18 amino acids. V shed 4 bases and J 4 bases; nucleotides not matched to a gene: 16. The CDR3: CASSPTVAGVVGTGELFF. The CDR3, as DNA: TGTGCCAGCAGCCCGACCGTGGCGGGGGTTGTGGGCACCGGGGAGCTGTTTTTT.